A selection of T cell receptor beta chains follows, all from one sample in a study of CD8 T cells in Susac syndrome. From the immunoSEQ multiplex PCR reads, TCRdb called clonotypes with MiXCR, one entry per CDR3 protein. In the table there are 150,000 to 200,000 distinct CDR3 sequences, over 75% of which are singletons. Sequencing was done on a sample of CD4+ T cells from PBMCs. The receptors here all came from a human donor with Susac syndrome. Each CDR3 is given with its conserved first and last residue. A D gene is named only where the DNA matches it firmly. The size entry is marked missing in some rows and otherwise reads once, few, many or a size class.

cdr3_nt: TGCGCCAGCAGCTTTTTCAATGGAGCGGAATACAATGAGCAGTTCTTC
cdr3_aa: CASSFFNGAEYNEQFF
d_call: .
j_call: TRBJ2-1
v_call: TRBV5-1
clone_size: .

cdr3_nt: TGTGCCAGCAGTCAGGTTAACTATGGCTACACCTTC
cdr3_aa: CASSQVNYGYTF
d_call: .
j_call: TRBJ1-2
v_call: TRBV14
clone_size: few

cdr3_nt: TGTGCCAGCAGCGGAATGACCAGCGACTATGGCTACACCTTC
cdr3_aa: CASSGMTSDYGYTF
d_call: .
j_call: TRBJ1-2
v_call: TRBV5-6
clone_size: .

cdr3_nt: TGCAGTGCTCTAGGGGCTAACTATGGCTACACCTTC
cdr3_aa: CSALGANYGYTF
d_call: .
j_call: TRBJ1-2
v_call: TRBV20-1
clone_size: .

cdr3_nt: TGTGCCTGGAGTGTGTTCGGTGAGACCCAGTACTTC
cdr3_aa: CAWSVFGETQYF
d_call: .
j_call: TRBJ2-5
v_call: TRBV30
clone_size: .

cdr3_nt: TGTGCCAGCAGCCCCGGACAGGGGGCTAACGAAAAACTGTTTTTT
cdr3_aa: CASSPGQGANEKLFF
d_call: TRBD1
j_call: TRBJ1-4
v_call: TRBV13
clone_size: once

cdr3_nt: TGCAGCGTAGACCCCGGGACCCCTAGGGTAGCTTTCTTT
cdr3_aa: CSVDPGTPRVAFF
d_call: .
j_call: TRBJ1-1
v_call: TRBV29-1
clone_size: .

cdr3_nt: TGCAGCGTTGAAGTGGACAGGGGGGGATATGGCTACACCTTC
cdr3_aa: CSVEVDRGGYGYTF
d_call: TRBD1
j_call: TRBJ1-2
v_call: TRBV29-1
clone_size: .

cdr3_nt: TGCAGTGCTAGAGGCAGGGGTGCCTATGTCACCTACGAGCAGTACTTC
cdr3_aa: CSARGRGAYVTYEQYF
d_call: .
j_call: TRBJ2-7
v_call: TRBV20-1
clone_size: .

cdr3_nt: TGTGCCAGCAGTTACTTGCAAGACACTGAAGCTTTCTTT
cdr3_aa: CASSYLQDTEAFF
d_call: .
j_call: TRBJ1-1
v_call: TRBV6-5
clone_size: .

cdr3_nt: TGTGCCAGCAGCTTAATTAGCGGGGGCCGATACCTCGGCACAGATACGCAGTATTTT
cdr3_aa: CASSLISGGRYLGTDTQYF
d_call: TRBD2
j_call: TRBJ2-3
v_call: TRBV7-3
clone_size: .

cdr3_nt: TGTGCCAGCAGCTCCTACGGAAGGGTAGCCTACAATGAGCAGTTCTTC
cdr3_aa: CASSSYGRVAYNEQFF
d_call: .
j_call: TRBJ2-1
v_call: TRBV11-2
clone_size: .

cdr3_nt: TGTGCCAGCAGCCCGCAATATTTGGGGAACTATGGCTACACCTTC
cdr3_aa: CASSPQYLGNYGYTF
d_call: .
j_call: TRBJ1-2
v_call: TRBV11-2
clone_size: .

cdr3_nt: TGTGCCAGCAGCAAAGGACGGGGGATGCAACAGGGAGATCTCGTGTGCACAGATACGCAGTATTTT
cdr3_aa: CASSKGRGMQQGDLVCTDTQYF
d_call: .
j_call: TRBJ2-3
v_call: TRBV21-1
clone_size: once

cdr3_nt: TGTGCCAGCAGCCAAGATACCGGCTACACCTTC
cdr3_aa: CASSQDTGYTF
d_call: .
j_call: TRBJ1-2
v_call: TRBV3-1
clone_size: .

cdr3_nt: TGCGCCAGCAGCCAAGATCTGAAGCTTAGTCCCCTTCTGGCCCTCCACTTT
cdr3_aa: CASSQDLKLSPLLALHF
d_call: .
j_call: TRBJ1-6
v_call: TRBV4-1
clone_size: .

cdr3_nt: TGTGCCTGGAGTGTTGGGGGGAGGCGAGAGACCCAGTACTTC
cdr3_aa: CAWSVGGRRETQYF
d_call: .
j_call: TRBJ2-5
v_call: TRBV30
clone_size: .

cdr3_nt: TGCAGCGTTGCCGGACGGATGCAAGAGACCCAGTACTTC
cdr3_aa: CSVAGRMQETQYF
d_call: .
j_call: TRBJ2-5
v_call: TRBV29-1
clone_size: .

cdr3_nt: TGCAGTGCTGGGACAGCTCCTTCGTTTGGCTACACCTTC
cdr3_aa: CSAGTAPSFGYTF
d_call: TRBD1
j_call: TRBJ1-2
v_call: TRBV20-1
clone_size: .

cdr3_nt: TGTGCCAGTAAGACAGGGCCCTACGAGCAGTACTTC
cdr3_aa: CASKTGPYEQYF
d_call: TRBD1
j_call: TRBJ2-7
v_call: TRBV28
clone_size: .

cdr3_nt: TGTGCCAGCTCACCCACCGACCCGTCCTACGAGCAGTACTTC
cdr3_aa: CASSPTDPSYEQYF
d_call: .
j_call: TRBJ2-7
v_call: TRBV18
clone_size: .

cdr3_nt: TGTGCCAGCAGCTTAAGGGACAGGGAGAGGGAGACCCAGTACTTC
cdr3_aa: CASSLRDRERETQYF
d_call: TRBD1
j_call: TRBJ2-5
v_call: TRBV7-8
clone_size: .

cdr3_nt: TGTGCCAGCCTTGGACTCCGAAGCTCCTACGAGCAGTACTTC
cdr3_aa: CASLGLRSSYEQYF
d_call: .
j_call: TRBJ2-7
v_call: TRBV6-2/TRBV6-3
clone_size: .

cdr3_nt: TGCGCCAGCAGCTTGGCGGCGCAAGCGTCCTACAATGAGCAGTTCTTC
cdr3_aa: CASSLAAQASYNEQFF
d_call: .
j_call: TRBJ2-1
v_call: TRBV5-1
clone_size: .

cdr3_nt: TGTGCCAGCAGCCAAGAGGGGAGGCACTATGGCTACACCTTC
cdr3_aa: CASSQEGRHYGYTF
d_call: .
j_call: TRBJ1-2
v_call: TRBV3-1
clone_size: .

cdr3_nt: TGTGCCAGCAGCTTGGAGCTGAACACTGAAGCTTTCTTT
cdr3_aa: CASSLELNTEAFF
d_call: .
j_call: TRBJ1-1
v_call: TRBV5-1
clone_size: .

cdr3_nt: TGTGCCAGCAGCTTTTCCGCGGGAACCGGGGAGCTGTTTTTT
cdr3_aa: CASSFSAGTGELFF
d_call: .
j_call: TRBJ2-2
v_call: TRBV7-3
clone_size: .

cdr3_nt: TGCGCCAGCAGCTCCCTCCAGGGGGCGGAAGGCTACACCTTC
cdr3_aa: CASSSLQGAEGYTF
d_call: TRBD1
j_call: TRBJ1-2
v_call: TRBV5-1
clone_size: .

cdr3_nt: TGTGCCAGCAGCCAAGGACTAGCGAGACACTACGAGCAGTACTTC
cdr3_aa: CASSQGLARHYEQYF
d_call: TRBD2
j_call: TRBJ2-7
v_call: TRBV7-9
clone_size: .

cdr3_nt: TGCAGTGCTAGAGATCAGAACAGGGGTATTTCCGAGCAGTACTTC
cdr3_aa: CSARDQNRGISEQYF
d_call: TRBD1
j_call: TRBJ2-7
v_call: TRBV20-1
clone_size: .

cdr3_nt: TGTGCCAGCAGTGGGGCATTAACGAAAGCTTTCTTT
cdr3_aa: CASSGALTKAFF
d_call: .
j_call: TRBJ1-1
v_call: TRBV25-1
clone_size: .

cdr3_nt: TGTGCCAGCAGCTTCTTTCAGGGAGTGGATGGCTACACCTTC
cdr3_aa: CASSFFQGVDGYTF
d_call: .
j_call: TRBJ1-2
v_call: TRBV5-4
clone_size: .

cdr3_nt: TGTGCCAGCAGCATACAGGGGGCTAATGAAAAACTGTTTTTT
cdr3_aa: CASSIQGANEKLFF
d_call: TRBD1
j_call: TRBJ1-4
v_call: TRBV7-2
clone_size: .

cdr3_nt: TGCAGCGCTACCCAGGGGGGCAACACTGAAGCTTTCTTT
cdr3_aa: CSATQGGNTEAFF
d_call: TRBD1
j_call: TRBJ1-1
v_call: TRBV29-1
clone_size: .

cdr3_nt: TGCAGTGCCAGGGACAGGGGGGTCACTGAAGCTTTCTTT
cdr3_aa: CSARDRGVTEAFF
d_call: TRBD1
j_call: TRBJ1-1
v_call: TRBV20-1
clone_size: .

cdr3_nt: TGTGCCAGTAGTCCCAGTGGCAGGAGGGGCTACACCTTC
cdr3_aa: CASSPSGRRGYTF
d_call: .
j_call: TRBJ1-2
v_call: TRBV19
clone_size: .

cdr3_nt: TGTGCCAGCAGTGAACAGGGACAGCCCCAGCATTTT
cdr3_aa: CASSEQGQPQHF
d_call: .
j_call: TRBJ1-5
v_call: TRBV6-1
clone_size: few

cdr3_nt: TGTGCCAGTAGTCCTGAACAAGGCTACGAGCGGTACTTC
cdr3_aa: CASSPEQGYERYF
d_call: .
j_call: TRBJ2-7
v_call: TRBV19
clone_size: .

cdr3_nt: TGCAGTGCTCCCGGACTAGCGGGAGGGGTGGCAGATACGCAGTATTTT
cdr3_aa: CSAPGLAGGVADTQYF
d_call: TRBD2
j_call: TRBJ2-3
v_call: TRBV20-1
clone_size: once

cdr3_nt: TGTGCCAGCCCCGTCGGCCTGAACACTGAAGCTTTCTTT
cdr3_aa: CASPVGLNTEAFF
d_call: .
j_call: TRBJ1-1
v_call: TRBV6-1
clone_size: .

cdr3_nt: TGCGCCAGCAGCTGGAGCGGGGGGGGCACAGATACGCAGTATTTT
cdr3_aa: CASSWSGGGTDTQYF
d_call: TRBD2
j_call: TRBJ2-3
v_call: TRBV4-1
clone_size: .

cdr3_nt: TGTGCTAGTGGTTGGCAAGGCGGGGAGCTGTTTTTT
cdr3_aa: CASGWQGGELFF
d_call: .
j_call: TRBJ2-2
v_call: TRBV12-5
clone_size: .

cdr3_nt: TGTGCCAGCAGCCAAAGATACTCCTACGAGCAGTACTTC
cdr3_aa: CASSQRYSYEQYF
d_call: .
j_call: TRBJ2-7
v_call: TRBV3-1
clone_size: .

cdr3_nt: TGTGCCAGCAGCCCACAGCCCAGGGGTAATAGCAATCAGCCCCAGCATTTT
cdr3_aa: CASSPQPRGNSNQPQHF
d_call: .
j_call: TRBJ1-5
v_call: TRBV7-8
clone_size: .

cdr3_nt: TGTGCCAGCAGCTTAGTGTCGACCAACAATGAGCAGTTCTTC
cdr3_aa: CASSLVSTNNEQFF
d_call: .
j_call: TRBJ2-1
v_call: TRBV11-3
clone_size: .

cdr3_nt: TGTGCCAGCAGTTTAGGCGATTTCAATTCACCCCTCCACTTT
cdr3_aa: CASSLGDFNSPLHF
d_call: .
j_call: TRBJ1-6
v_call: TRBV12-3/TRBV12-4
clone_size: .

cdr3_nt: TGTGCCAGCTCACCGCGGGACAGCACTCAAGAGACCCAGTACTTC
cdr3_aa: CASSPRDSTQETQYF
d_call: .
j_call: TRBJ2-5
v_call: TRBV18
clone_size: once

cdr3_nt: TGTGCCTGGAGTACAGGGGATCATCAGCCCCAGCATTTT
cdr3_aa: CAWSTGDHQPQHF
d_call: TRBD1
j_call: TRBJ1-5
v_call: TRBV30
clone_size: .

cdr3_nt: TGTGCCAGCAGCTCTCAGCGGGGGGGGATGGATACGCAGTATTTT
cdr3_aa: CASSSQRGGMDTQYF
d_call: TRBD2
j_call: TRBJ2-3
v_call: TRBV7-4
clone_size: .

cdr3_nt: TGTGCCAGTAAGAACAGGGAAGGATTGACTGAAGCTTTCTTT
cdr3_aa: CASKNREGLTEAFF
d_call: .
j_call: TRBJ1-1
v_call: TRBV2
clone_size: .

cdr3_nt: TGTGCCAGCAGTGGACTAGCGGGGAGGAGCTCCTACAATGAGCAGTTCTTC
cdr3_aa: CASSGLAGRSSYNEQFF
d_call: TRBD2
j_call: TRBJ2-1
v_call: TRBV7-9
clone_size: .

cdr3_nt: TGTGCCAGCACCATCCTAGGGAGGGGGCCTAACTATGGCTACACCTTC
cdr3_aa: CASTILGRGPNYGYTF
d_call: TRBD1
j_call: TRBJ1-2
v_call: TRBV6-2/TRBV6-3
clone_size: .

cdr3_nt: TGTGCCATCATGGACGGCTCTGGGGCCAACGTCCTGACTTTC
cdr3_aa: CAIMDGSGANVLTF
d_call: .
j_call: TRBJ2-6
v_call: TRBV24-1
clone_size: once

cdr3_nt: TGCGCCAGCAGCCCCGGGACAGGGTATAATCAGCCCCAGCATTTT
cdr3_aa: CASSPGTGYNQPQHF
d_call: TRBD1
j_call: TRBJ1-5
v_call: TRBV5-1
clone_size: .

cdr3_nt: TGCAGTGAGCAGCGGGCCGCCTCCTACAATGAGCAGTTCTTC
cdr3_aa: CSEQRAASYNEQFF
d_call: .
j_call: TRBJ2-1
v_call: TRBV20-1
clone_size: once

cdr3_nt: TGTGCCTGGAGTGTAACCGGGGGCCACGAGCAGTACTTC
cdr3_aa: CAWSVTGGHEQYF
d_call: .
j_call: TRBJ2-7
v_call: TRBV30
clone_size: few

cdr3_nt: TGTGCCTGGAGTGCAGGGATGGGCAATCAGCCCCAGCATTTT
cdr3_aa: CAWSAGMGNQPQHF
d_call: .
j_call: TRBJ1-5
v_call: TRBV30
clone_size: .